This T cell receptor (beta chain) was profiled in a study of T cell responses to AZD1222 COVID-19 vaccine. V lost 7 bases to trimming and J lost 2 bases, with 8 bases between them. This CDR3 spans 11 amino acids. Germline loops: CDR1 SQVTM, CDR2 ANQGSEA. The method was immunoSEQ multiplex PCR; TCRdb's version includes in-frame clones alone and lacks a portion of them. The sample carries approximately 80,000 clones, 75% to 90% recorded once. On this clone: What it recognizes is unknown.

General study findings and limits: After two AZD1222 doses, spike-specific TCR breadth and depth rose versus day 0. Epitopes outside B.1.351 and B.1.1.7 mutated regions reportedly drew nearly half of spike TCRs.

This specimen consisted of peripheral blood, obtained on day 0 of AZD1222 vaccination. This sequence was found in an adult in good health. The J gene is TRBJ1-1, the V gene TRBV29-1; the D gene is possibly TRBD1 (6 bases). The CDR3 here is CSGRGNTEAFF. CDR3 in DNA: TGCAGCGGCAGGGGTAACACTGAAGCTTTCTTT.